This T cell receptor beta chain was sequenced during a study of T cells expressing NK-cell markers. In the study overall: Obtained from sorted CD3+CD56+NKG2C+, CD3+CD56+NKG2C- and CD3+CD56-NKG2C+ T cells were the TCR beta repertoires.

TCRdb re-called the 5' RACE reads, yielding one record per CDR3 amino acid sequence without DNA. The specimen's table records roughly 380,000 distinct CDR3 sequences. Per the germline V gene, CDR1 is KGHDR and CDR2 is SFDVKD. This CDR3 spans 13 amino acids. What was sequenced was blood T cells: a sorted CD56 or NKG2C T cell subset, CD4+ or CD8+ T cells, or bulk PBMC T cells (not recorded which). The sequence derives from a man aged 18-69 years in good health. This chain joins TRBV24-1 and TRBJ2-7. CDR3 region: CATSRGGLYEQYF.